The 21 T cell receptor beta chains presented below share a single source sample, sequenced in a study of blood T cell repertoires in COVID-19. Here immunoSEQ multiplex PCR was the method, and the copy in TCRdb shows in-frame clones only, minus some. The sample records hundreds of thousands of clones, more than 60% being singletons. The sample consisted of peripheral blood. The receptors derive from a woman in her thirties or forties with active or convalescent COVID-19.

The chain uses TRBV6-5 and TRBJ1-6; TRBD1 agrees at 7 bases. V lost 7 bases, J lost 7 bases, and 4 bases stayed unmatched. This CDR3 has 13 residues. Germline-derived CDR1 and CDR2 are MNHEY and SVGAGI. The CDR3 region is CASNSGGNSPLHF. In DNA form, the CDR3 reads TGTGCCAGCAATTCAGGGGGGAATTCACCCCTCCACTTT.

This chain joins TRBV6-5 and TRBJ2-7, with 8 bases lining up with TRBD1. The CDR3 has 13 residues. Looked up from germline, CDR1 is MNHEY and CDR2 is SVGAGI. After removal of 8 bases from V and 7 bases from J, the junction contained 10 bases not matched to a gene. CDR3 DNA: TGTGCCAGCCTAAGGACAGGGTCGGATGAGCAGTACTTC. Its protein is CASLRTGSDEQYF.

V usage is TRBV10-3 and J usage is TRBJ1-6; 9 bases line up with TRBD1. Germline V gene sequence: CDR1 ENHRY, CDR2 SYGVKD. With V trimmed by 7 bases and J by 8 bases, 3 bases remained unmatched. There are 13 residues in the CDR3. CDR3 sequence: CAIKGDRDSPLHF. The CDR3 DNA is TGTGCCATCAAGGGGGACAGGGATTCACCCCTCCACTTT.

Here the CDR3 reads CASSSRGPTEAFF. Written as DNA, the CDR3 is TGTGCCAGCAGCTCCAGGGGGCCTACTGAAGCTTTCTTT. V is TRBV7-3 and J is TRBJ1-1; 8 positions match TRBD1. V was clipped by 4 bases and J by 5 bases; unmatched bases: 3. The CDR3 runs to 13 residues. CDR1 is SGHTA and CDR2 is FQGTGA in the germline V gene.

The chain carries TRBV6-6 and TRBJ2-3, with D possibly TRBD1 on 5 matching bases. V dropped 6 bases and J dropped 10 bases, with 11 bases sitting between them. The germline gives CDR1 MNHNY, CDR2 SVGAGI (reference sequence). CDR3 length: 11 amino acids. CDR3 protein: CASRGEASQYF. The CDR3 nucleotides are TGTGCCAGCAGAGGGGAAGCATCGCAGTATTTT.

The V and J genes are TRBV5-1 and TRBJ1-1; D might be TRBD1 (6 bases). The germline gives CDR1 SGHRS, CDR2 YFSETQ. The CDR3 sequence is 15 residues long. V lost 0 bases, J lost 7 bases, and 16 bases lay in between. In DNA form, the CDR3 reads TGCGCCAGCAGCTTGGCTTTGGGACACGCGGTTGAAGCTTTCTTT. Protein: CASSLALGHAVEAFF.

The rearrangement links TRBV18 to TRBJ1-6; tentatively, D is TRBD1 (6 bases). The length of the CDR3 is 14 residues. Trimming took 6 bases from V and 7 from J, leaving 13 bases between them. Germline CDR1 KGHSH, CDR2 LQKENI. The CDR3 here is CASSALDRNSPLHF. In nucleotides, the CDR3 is TGTGCCAGCTCGGCTTTGGACAGAAATTCACCCCTCCACTTT.

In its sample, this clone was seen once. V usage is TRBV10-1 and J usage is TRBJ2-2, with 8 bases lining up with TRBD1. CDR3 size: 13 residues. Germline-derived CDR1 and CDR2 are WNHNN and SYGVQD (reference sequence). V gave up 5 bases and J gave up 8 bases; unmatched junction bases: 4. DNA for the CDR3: TGCGCCAGCAGTCAGGGGGCAACGGGGGAGCTGTTTTTT. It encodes CASSQGATGELFF.

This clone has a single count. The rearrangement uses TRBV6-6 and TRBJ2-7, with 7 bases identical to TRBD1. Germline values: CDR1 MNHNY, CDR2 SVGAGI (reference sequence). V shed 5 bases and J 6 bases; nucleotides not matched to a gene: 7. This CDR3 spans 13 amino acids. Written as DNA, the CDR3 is TGTGCCAGCAGTACCCGACAGGGAAGCGAGCAGTACGTC. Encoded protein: CASSTRQGSEQYV.

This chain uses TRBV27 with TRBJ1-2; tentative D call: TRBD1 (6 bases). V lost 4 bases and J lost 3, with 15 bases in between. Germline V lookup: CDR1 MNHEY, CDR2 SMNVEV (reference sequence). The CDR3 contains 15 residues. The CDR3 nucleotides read TGTGCCAGCAGTTCAGTGGGGGGGCCCGACTATGGCTACACCTTC. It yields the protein CASSSVGGPDYGYTF.

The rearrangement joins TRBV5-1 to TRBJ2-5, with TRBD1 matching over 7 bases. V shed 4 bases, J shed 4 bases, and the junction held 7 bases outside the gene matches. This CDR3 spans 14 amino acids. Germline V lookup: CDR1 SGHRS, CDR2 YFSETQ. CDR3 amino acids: CASSRDSWGETQYF. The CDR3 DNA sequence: TGCGCCAGCAGCAGGGACAGTTGGGGAGAGACCCAGTACTTC.

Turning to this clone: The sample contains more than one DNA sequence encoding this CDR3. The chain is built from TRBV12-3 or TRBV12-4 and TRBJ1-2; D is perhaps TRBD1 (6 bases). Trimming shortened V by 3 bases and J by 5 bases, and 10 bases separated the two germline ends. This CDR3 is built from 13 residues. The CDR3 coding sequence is TGTGCCAGCAGTTTGGGGCAGGGGTATGGCTACACCTTC. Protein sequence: CASSLGQGYGYTF.

Here the CDR3 DNA reads TGTGCCAGCAGTGAACCCGCACTGAACTCTGGAAACACCATATATTTT. It codes for CASSEPALNSGNTIYF. V is TRBV25-1 and J is TRBJ1-3, with D unclear. V lost 2 bases to trimming and J lost 0 bases, with 11 bases between them. The CDR3 sequence is 16 residues long. CDR1 is MGHDK and CDR2 is SYGVNS in the germline V gene.

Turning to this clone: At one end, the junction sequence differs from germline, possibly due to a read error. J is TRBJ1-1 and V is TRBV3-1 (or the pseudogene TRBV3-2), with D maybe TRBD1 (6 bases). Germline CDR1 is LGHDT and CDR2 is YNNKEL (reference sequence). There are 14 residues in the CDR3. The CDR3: CASNQGQWNTEAFF. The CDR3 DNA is TGTGCCAGCAACCAAGGACAGTGGAACACTGAAGCTTTCTTT.

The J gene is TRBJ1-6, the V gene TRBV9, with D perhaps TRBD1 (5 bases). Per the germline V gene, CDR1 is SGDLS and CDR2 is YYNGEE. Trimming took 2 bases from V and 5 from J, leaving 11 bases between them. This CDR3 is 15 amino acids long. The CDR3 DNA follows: TGTGCCAGCAGCGTCGGACACTTTGATAATTCACCCCTCCACTTT. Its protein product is CASSVGHFDNSPLHF.

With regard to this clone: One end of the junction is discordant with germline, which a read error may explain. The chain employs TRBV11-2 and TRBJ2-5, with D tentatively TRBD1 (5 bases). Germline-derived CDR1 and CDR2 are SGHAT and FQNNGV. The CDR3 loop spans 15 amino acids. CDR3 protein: CASSSYPDISKSRDF. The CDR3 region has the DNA TGTGCCAGCAGCTCTTACCCGGACATCTCCAAGAGTAGGGACTTC.

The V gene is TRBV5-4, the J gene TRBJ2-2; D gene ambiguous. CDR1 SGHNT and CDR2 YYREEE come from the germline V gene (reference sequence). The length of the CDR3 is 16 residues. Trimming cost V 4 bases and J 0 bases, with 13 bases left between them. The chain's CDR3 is CASSRPGDTNTGELFF. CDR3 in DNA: TGTGCCAGCAGCCGACCCGGCGACACGAACACCGGGGAGCTGTTTTTT.

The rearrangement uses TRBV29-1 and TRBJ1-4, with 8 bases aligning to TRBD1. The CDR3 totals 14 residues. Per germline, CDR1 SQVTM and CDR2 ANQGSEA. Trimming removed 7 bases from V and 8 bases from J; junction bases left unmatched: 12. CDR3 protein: CSASPGQGVEKLFF. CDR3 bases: TGCAGCGCCTCCCCCGGACAGGGAGTAGAAAAACTGTTTTTT.

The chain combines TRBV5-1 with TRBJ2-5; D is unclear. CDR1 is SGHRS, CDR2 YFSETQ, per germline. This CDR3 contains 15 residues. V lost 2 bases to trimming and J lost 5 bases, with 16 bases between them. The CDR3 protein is CASSFHPRVAETQYF. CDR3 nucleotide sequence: TGCGCCAGCAGCTTCCACCCACGCGTTGCGGAGACCCAGTACTTC.

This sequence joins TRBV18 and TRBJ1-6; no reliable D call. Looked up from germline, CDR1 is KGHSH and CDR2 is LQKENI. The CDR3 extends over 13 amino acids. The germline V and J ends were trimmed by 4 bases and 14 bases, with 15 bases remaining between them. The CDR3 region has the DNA TGTGCCAGCTCACGCCGGGAGCCTCGAGCCCTCCACTTT. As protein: CASSRREPRALHF. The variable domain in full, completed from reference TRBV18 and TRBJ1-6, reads NAGVMQNPRHLVRRRGQEARLRCSPMKGHSHVYWYRQLPEEGLKFMVYLQKENIIDESGMPKERFSAEFPKEGPSILRIQQVVRGDSAAYFCASSRREPRALHFGNGTRLTVT.

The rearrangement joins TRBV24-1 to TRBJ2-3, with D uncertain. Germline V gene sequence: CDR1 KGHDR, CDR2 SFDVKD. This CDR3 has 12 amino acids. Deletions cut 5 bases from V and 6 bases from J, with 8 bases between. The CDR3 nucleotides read TGTGCCACCAGTGGTCGCCGGGATACGCAGTATTTT. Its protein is CATSGRRDTQYF.